This T cell receptor (beta chain) was sequenced during a study of T-cell reconstitution after alpha-beta-depleted transplantation in children. Using unique molecular identifiers, the investigators prepared the TCRbeta library. TCRdb fed the PCR reads into MiXCR, producing one record per CDR3 protein. The table lists about 610,000 distinct CDR3 sequences, about 10% of them singletons, with 4% to 5% in the top ten. The CDR3 runs to 15 residues. Germline V gene lookup returns CDR1 SQVTM and CDR2 ANQGSEA. The V gene lost 1 base and the J gene lost 1 base, with 11 bases spanning the gap. The table lists this clonotype with many counts.

The TCR comes from a human donor who donated a stem cell graft to a child with acute myeloid leukemia. The material was PBMCs from the stem cell graft donor, obtained from the stem cell graft. The chain recombines TRBV29-1 with TRBJ2-1; unclear D gene. The CDR3 loop reads CSVEVQAYSYNEQFF. DNA of the CDR3: TGCAGCGTTGAAGTTCAAGCGTATTCCTACAATGAGCAGTTCTTC.